This TCR beta chain is drawn from a study of blood T cell repertoires in COVID-19. At the level of the study: Collection of acute and convalescent COVID-19 samples took place in the United States, Italy and Spain.

This clone was seen a few times. The protocol was immunoSEQ multiplex PCR, while the TCRdb copy is restricted to in-frame clones and leaves out a portion. This sample yields 160,000 or so clones, of which 80% are seen a single time; 6.5% to 8% belongs to the top ten. Trimming took 0 bases from V and 1 from J, leaving 6 bases between them. The germline V gene has CDR1 SGDLS and CDR2 YYNGEE. The CDR3 totals 14 residues. The sample was peripheral blood. The sequence came from a man between 65 and 79 years old with active or convalescent COVID-19. V and J are TRBV9 and TRBJ2-3, with D unclear. CDR3 sequence reads: CASSVGLGTDTQYF. As DNA, the CDR3 is TGTGCCAGCAGCGTAGGGCTTGGCACAGATACGCAGTATTTT.